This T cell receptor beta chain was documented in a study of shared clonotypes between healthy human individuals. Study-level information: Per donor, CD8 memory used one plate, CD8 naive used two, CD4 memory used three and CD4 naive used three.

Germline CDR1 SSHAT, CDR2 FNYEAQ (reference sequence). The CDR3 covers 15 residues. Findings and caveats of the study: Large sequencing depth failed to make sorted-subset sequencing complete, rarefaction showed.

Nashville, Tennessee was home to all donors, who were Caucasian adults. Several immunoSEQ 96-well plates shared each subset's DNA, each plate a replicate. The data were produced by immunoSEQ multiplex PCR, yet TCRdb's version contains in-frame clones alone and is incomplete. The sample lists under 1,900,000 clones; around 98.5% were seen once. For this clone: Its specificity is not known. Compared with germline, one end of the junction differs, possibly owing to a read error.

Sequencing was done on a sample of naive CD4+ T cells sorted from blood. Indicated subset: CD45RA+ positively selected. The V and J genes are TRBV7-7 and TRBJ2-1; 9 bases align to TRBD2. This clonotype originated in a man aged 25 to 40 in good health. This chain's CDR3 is CASSTGTSSYNEQFF. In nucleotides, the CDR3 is TGTGCTAGCAGCACCGGGACTAGCTCATACAATGAGCAGTTCTTC.